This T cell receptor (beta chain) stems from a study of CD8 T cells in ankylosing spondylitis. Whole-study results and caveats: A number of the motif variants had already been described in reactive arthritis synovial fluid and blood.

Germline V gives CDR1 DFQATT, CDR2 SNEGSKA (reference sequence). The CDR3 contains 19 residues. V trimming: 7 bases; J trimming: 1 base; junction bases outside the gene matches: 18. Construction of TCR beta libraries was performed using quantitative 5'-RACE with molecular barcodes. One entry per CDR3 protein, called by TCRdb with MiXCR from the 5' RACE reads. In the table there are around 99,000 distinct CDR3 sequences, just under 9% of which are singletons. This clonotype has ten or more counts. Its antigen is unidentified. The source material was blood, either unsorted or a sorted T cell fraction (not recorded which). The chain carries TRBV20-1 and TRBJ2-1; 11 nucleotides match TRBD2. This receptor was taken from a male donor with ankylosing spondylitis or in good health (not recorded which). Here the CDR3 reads CSEKNRELAGGRSYNEQFF. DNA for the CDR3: TGCAGTGAGAAAAATCGGGAGCTAGCGGGGGGCAGGTCCTACAATGAGCAGTTCTTC.